The 26 T cell receptor beta chains below all came from one sample that was sequenced in a study of cytomegalovirus exposure and HLA in healthy donors. The method was immunoSEQ multiplex PCR; TCRdb's version includes in-frame clones alone and lacks a portion of them. Here the sample spans approximately 270,000 clones, 90% being singletons. Sequenced sample: PBMCs. The origin of the receptors is a woman aged 18-29 years in good health and CMV-seronegative.

About this clone: An end of the junction differs from the germline gene, which may be a read error. The chain employs TRBV29-1 and TRBJ2-5; 7 bases are shared with TRBD1. The CDR3 has 13 amino acids. Germline V CDR1 and CDR2: SQVTM, ANQGSEA. The CDR3: CSVGQGDQGTQYF. The CDR3 region has the DNA TGCAGCGTTGGCCAGGGGGATCAAGGGACCCAGTACTTC.

V and J are TRBV28 and TRBJ2-7; D is possibly TRBD2 (5 bases). The CDR3 is made up of 13 amino acids. From germline, CDR1 is MDHEN and CDR2 SYDVKM. V gave up 5 bases and J gave up 1 base, with 9 bases separating them. The CDR3 bases are TGTGCCAGCAGTCGAGGGAATTCCTACGAGCAGTACGTC. This sequence encodes CASSRGNSYEQYV.

V gene TRBV7-8 combines with J gene TRBJ1-1, with D possibly TRBD1 on 5 matching bases. The germline V and J ends were trimmed by 1 base and 4 bases, with 10 bases remaining between them. This CDR3 region has 14 residues. Germline-derived CDR1 and CDR2 are SGHVS and FQNEAQ. This CDR3 reads CASSLGRQITEAFF. The CDR3 DNA reads as TGTGCCAGCAGCTTAGGACGACAGATCACTGAAGCTTTCTTT.

This CDR3 is CASSLGLRGAFYNEQFF. Written as DNA, the CDR3 is TGTGCCAGCAGCTTAGGTTTGCGGGGGGCCTTCTACAATGAGCAGTTCTTC. V gene TRBV7-2 combines with J gene TRBJ2-1, with 8 bases matching TRBD2. The CDR3 sequence is 17 residues long. CDR1 and CDR2 (germline): SGHTA, FQGNSA. J gave up 3 bases and V 1 base, and 8 bases lay outside the gene matches. The variable domain in full, completed from reference TRBV7-2 and TRBJ2-1, reads GAGVSQSPSNKVTEKGKDVELRCDPISGHTALYWYRQSLGQGLEFLIYFQGNSAPDKSGLPSDRFSAERTGGSVSTLTIQRTQQEDSAVYLCASSLGLRGAFYNEQFFGPGTRLTVL.

The chain employs TRBV18 and TRBJ1-2, with D perhaps TRBD1 (5 bases). Germline loops: CDR1 KGHSH, CDR2 LQKENI. V was pared by 4 bases and J by 7 bases, with 16 bases between. The CDR3 extends over 14 amino acids. The CDR3 bases are TGTGCCAGCTCACTAGGGGTAGTGAATTCTGGCTACACCTTC. This translates into CASSLGVVNSGYTF. Variable domain in full (rest from reference TRBV18 and TRBJ1-2): NAGVMQNPRHLVRRRGQEARLRCSPMKGHSHVYWYRQLPEEGLKFMVYLQKENIIDESGMPKERFSAEFPKEGPSILRIQQVVRGDSAAYFCASSLGVVNSGYTFGSGTRLTVV.

This chain joins TRBV5-1 and TRBJ1-2; D is possibly TRBD1 (6 bases). Between the trimmed V and J ends, which lost 0 bases and 0 bases, there was a span of 15 bases. Germline loops: CDR1 SGHRS, CDR2 YFSETQ. The length of the CDR3 is 17 residues. CDR3 sequence: CASSLGLVPGANYGYTF. The CDR3 nucleotides read TGCGCCAGCAGCTTGGGCCTCGTTCCAGGGGCTAACTATGGCTACACCTTC.

The chain couples TRBV30 to TRBJ2-7; a possible D gene is TRBD2 (7 bases). V was clipped by 2 bases and J by 5 bases, with 13 bases between them. The CDR3 has 13 amino acids. Germline assignment: CDR1 GTSNPN and CDR2 SVGIG (reference sequence). CDR3 DNA sequence: TGTGCCTGGAGTCGGTCGGGGGGCAACGAGCAGTACTTC. The encoded protein is CAWSRSGGNEQYF.

The genes are TRBV25-1 and TRBJ2-3, with D possibly being TRBD2 (6 bases). The CDR3 length is 16 residues. Trimming stripped 0 bases from V and 8 bases from J, with 18 bases between. Per the germline V gene, CDR1 is MGHDK and CDR2 is SYGVNS. CDR3 loop: CASSEYPGGASSTQYF. In DNA, the CDR3 is TGTGCCAGCAGTGAATATCCGGGCGGGGCCTCTAGTACGCAGTATTTT.

The chain couples TRBV4-3 to TRBJ2-5; D is ambiguous. V was pared by 1 base and J by 3 bases, with 6 bases between. The CDR3 extends over 13 amino acids. Germline values: CDR1 LGHNA, CDR2 YSLEER. The DNA for the CDR3 is TGCGCCAGCAGCCAAGGTCGGGAAGAGACCCAGTACTTC. Translation gives CASSQGREETQYF.

CDR3 sequence (DNA): TGCGCCAGCAGCCAAGACGGGGGTCAGCCCCAGCATTTT. The encoded protein is CASSQDGGQPQHF. This chain connects TRBV4-1 to TRBJ1-5; a possible D gene is TRBD1 (5 bases). There are 13 residues in the CDR3. V was cut by 0 bases and J by 6 bases, with 6 bases left in between. Germline-derived CDR1 and CDR2 are MGHRA and YSYEKL.

This chain links TRBV28 with TRBJ2-3, with D possibly TRBD2 on 7 matching bases. The CDR3 runs 16 residues. Trimming left V 6 bases short and J 3 bases short, with 19 bases between. Per germline, CDR1 MDHEN and CDR2 SYDVKM. CDR3 sequence reads: CASSLWVGGPTDTQYF. CDR3 DNA sequence: TGTGCCAGCAGCCTCTGGGTGGGGGGGCCAACAGATACGCAGTATTTT.

The gene calls are TRBV7-3 and TRBJ1-1; D remains unclear. The germline gives CDR1 SGHTA, CDR2 FQGTGA. The CDR3 is made up of 13 amino acids. The V and J ends lost 5 bases and 6 bases respectively, with 13 bases between them. CDR3 protein: CASSPRIGAEAFF. CDR3 nucleotide sequence: TGTGCCAGCAGCCCGAGGATCGGCGCTGAAGCTTTCTTT. The whole variable domain, remainder taken from reference TRBV7-3 and TRBJ1-1, is GAGVSQTPSNKVTEKGKYVELRCDPISGHTALYWYRQSLGQGPEFLIYFQGTGAADDSGLPNDRFFAVRPEGSVSTLKIQRTERGDSAVYLCASSPRIGAEAFFGQGTRLTVV.

V gene TRBV5-1 combines with J gene TRBJ2-1, with TRBD1 matching over 9 bases. The V segment lost 1 base and the J segment 11 bases; nucleotides outside the gene matches: 10. This CDR3 is 15 amino acids long. Germline loops: CDR1 SGHRS, CDR2 YFSETQ. The CDR3 loop reads CASSLLIRDRAKQFF. CDR3 bases: TGCGCCAGCAGCTTGTTGATCCGGGACAGGGCCAAGCAGTTCTTC.

This chain's CDR3 is CASSQDLGDPSDGYTF. The DNA for the CDR3 is TGTGCCAGCAGCCAAGATCTCGGGGATCCTAGTGATGGCTACACCTTC. The J gene is TRBJ1-2, the V gene TRBV4-2; D unresolved. V was pared by 0 bases and J by 6 bases, with 17 bases between. Germline V gene lookup returns CDR1 LGHNA and CDR2 YNFKEQ. The CDR3 has 16 residues.

The chain joins TRBV7-2 to TRBJ1-5; tentative D call: TRBD1 (5 bases). The germline V gene encodes CDR1 SGHTA and CDR2 FQGNSA. The CDR3 consists of 16 residues. V lost 4 bases and J 2 bases, leaving 15 bases between the germline ends. CDR3 in amino acids: CASSSRTDTGNQPQHF. The CDR3 DNA reads TGTGCCAGCAGCTCGCGGACGGACACGGGCAATCAGCCCCAGCATTTT.

The V and J genes are TRBV2 and TRBJ1-4; TRBD1 is a possible D gene (5 bases). This CDR3 has 15 residues. CDR1 is SNHLY, CDR2 FYNNEI, per germline. V lost 3 bases, J lost 4 bases, and 12 bases lay in between. The CDR3 protein is CASSERGVLNEKLFF. As DNA, the CDR3 is TGTGCCAGCAGTGAGCGGGGGGTACTTAATGAAAAACTGTTTTTT.

This clone has only one observation. This chain uses TRBV7-8 with TRBJ1-1; D might be TRBD1 (6 bases). V was cut by 5 bases and J by 5 bases, with 18 bases left in between. The CDR3 runs to 15 residues. Germline CDR1 is SGHVS and CDR2 is FQNEAQ. CDR3 coding DNA: TGTGCCAGCAGCCCGGACAGCACAGTAGGGACTGAAGCTTTCTTT. Translating gives CASSPDSTVGTEAFF.

The chain couples TRBV6-4 to TRBJ1-5; 7 positions match TRBD1. The germline V gene has CDR1 MRHNA and CDR2 SNTAGT. This CDR3 region has 13 residues. The trim removed 4 bases at V and 6 bases at J, leaving 3 bases unmatched. CDR3 amino acids: CASSGQGGQPQHF. The CDR3 nucleotides read TGTGCCAGCAGTGGGCAGGGGGGTCAGCCCCAGCATTTT.

The CDR3, as DNA: TGTGCCATCAGTGAGAACGGAGGGTCGAACACTGAAGCTTTCTTT. Translated, it gives CAISENGGSNTEAFF. This chain connects TRBV10-3 to TRBJ1-1; D not certain. CDR3 size: 15 residues. V was shortened by 2 bases and J by 1 base, with 11 bases between the two germline ends. Germline CDR1 ENHRY, CDR2 SYGVKD.

CDR3 in amino acids: CASSRDSSNQPQHF. The DNA of the CDR3 is TGTGCCAGCAGTCGCGACAGCAGCAATCAGCCCCAGCATTTT. The chain couples TRBV6-5 to TRBJ1-5; TRBD1 is a possible D gene (5 bases). The germline CDR1 and CDR2 sequences are MNHEY and SVGAGI. The CDR3 sequence is 14 residues long. Deletions cut 5 bases from V and 1 base from J, with 9 bases between.

The chain is built from TRBV7-2 and TRBJ1-1; tentatively, D is TRBD1 (5 bases). Germline lookup yields CDR1 SGHTA and CDR2 FQGNSA. The germline V and J ends were trimmed by 1 base and 1 base, with 10 bases remaining between them. The CDR3 has 15 amino acids. Here the CDR3 DNA reads TGTGCCAGCAGCTTAGATGGGGCATCGAACACTGAAGCTTTCTTT. It is translated as CASSLDGASNTEAFF.

The chain has TRBV4-3 and TRBJ2-5; 11 nucleotides line up with TRBD2. From germline, CDR1 is LGHNA and CDR2 YSLEER. Germline trimming cut 3 bases from V and 2 bases from J; bases unmatched to any gene: 8. This CDR3 has 17 residues. The CDR3, as DNA: TGCGCCAGCAGCCACCTACTAGCGGGGGATACTCAAGAGACCCAGTACTTC. Its protein is CASSHLLAGDTQETQYF.

The rearrangement uses TRBV13 and TRBJ2-7; the match to TRBD1 covers 7 bases. Germline values: CDR1 PRHDT, CDR2 FYEKMQ (reference sequence). The CDR3 is made up of 15 amino acids. V shed 5 bases, J shed 1 base, and the junction held 8 bases outside the gene matches. This CDR3 is CASSTRQGFSYEQYF. The CDR3 DNA is TGTGCCAGCAGCACAAGACAGGGATTTTCCTACGAGCAGTACTTC.

DNA of the CDR3: TGTGCCAGCAGTCCGTCCTCTGGGACAGTTGTCTACGAGCAGTACTTC. This sequence encodes CASSPSSGTVVYEQYF. The chain couples TRBV27 to TRBJ2-7, with 7 positions matching TRBD1. Germline CDR1 is MNHEY and CDR2 is SMNVEV (reference sequence). CDR3 size: 16 residues. V lost 5 bases to trimming and J lost 3 bases; unmatched junction nucleotides: 13.

The chain couples TRBV28 to TRBJ1-5, with a tentative D call TRBD1 (6 bases). This CDR3 is 16 amino acids long. Trimming removed 6 bases from V and 6 bases from J, with 21 bases in between. The germline V gene has CDR1 MDHEN and CDR2 SYDVKM. CDR3 DNA: TGTGCCAGCAGAAGCATCACGGGGGGCTCGGGTCAGCCCCAGCATTTT. Translated, it gives CASRSITGGSGQPQHF.

The chain uses TRBV13 and TRBJ1-5; a possible D gene is TRBD1 (5 bases). V shed 8 bases and J shed 5 bases, with 28 bases lying between them. Germline V lookup: CDR1 PRHDT, CDR2 FYEKMQ (reference sequence). The CDR3 runs 18 residues. The CDR3 spells CASVHRGEEEDLDQPQHF. DNA for the CDR3: TGTGCCAGCGTGCACCGGGGGGAAGAAGAAGATTTAGATCAGCCCCAGCATTTT.